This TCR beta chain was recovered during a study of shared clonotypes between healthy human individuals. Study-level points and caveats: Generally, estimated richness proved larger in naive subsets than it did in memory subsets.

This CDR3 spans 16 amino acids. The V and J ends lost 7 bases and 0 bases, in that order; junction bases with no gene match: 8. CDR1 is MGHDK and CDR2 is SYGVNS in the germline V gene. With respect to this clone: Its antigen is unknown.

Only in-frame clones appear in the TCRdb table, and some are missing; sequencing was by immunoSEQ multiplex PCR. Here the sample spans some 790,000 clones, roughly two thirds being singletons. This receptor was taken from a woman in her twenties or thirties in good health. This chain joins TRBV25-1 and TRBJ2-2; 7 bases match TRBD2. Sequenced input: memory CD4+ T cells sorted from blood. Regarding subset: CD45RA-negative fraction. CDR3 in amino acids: CASTSQRDSNTGELFF. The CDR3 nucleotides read TGTGCCAGCACCTCCCAGCGGGATTCGAACACCGGGGAGCTGTTTTTT.